Included here is one TCR beta chain sequence, with context. As to treatment: randomized to nivolumab then ipilimumab (arm A) or the reverse (arm B). DNA-damaging chemotherapy had not been given to any patient beforehand. TCRdb keeps only in-frame clones here, not all; method: immunoSEQ multiplex PCR. The table has around 20,000 clones, more than 70% seen once; the top ten hold less than 50%. Germline CDR1 and CDR2: SGHDT and YYEEEE. This CDR3 has 13 residues. Trimming cost V 2 bases and J 6 bases; bases outside gene matches: 1. These data belong to a study of sequential checkpoint blockade in melanoma. About the research overall: First-line arms were nivolumab then ipilimumab, or the reverse, randomized 1:1. Maintenance nivolumab came after either treatment sequence.

This clonotype originated in a human donor with melanoma. The rearrangement links TRBV5-6 to TRBJ2-7; 11 bases line up with TRBD2. The sample here was CD8+ T cells sorted from blood (inferred from file names), taken from a patient given nivolumab and ipilimumab in sequence. CDR3: CASSFTSGSEQYF. For the CDR3, the DNA is TGTGCCAGCAGCTTTACTAGCGGGAGCGAGCAGTACTTC.